The 2 T cell receptor beta chains given below trace back to one sample, sequenced in a study of CD8 T cells in cerebrospinal fluid in Alzheimer's disease. From its re-call of the 10x single-cell sequencing reads, TCRdb lists each CDR3 protein once, without DNA. This sample carries about 1,500 distinct CDR3 sequences, with 6.2% going to the ten biggest clones. Sequencing was done on a sample of cerebrospinal fluid. These receptors were obtained from a human donor in good health.

This clonotype is labeled large based on frequency. The chain is built from TRBV7-2 and TRBJ2-3; TCRdb proposes TRBD1, but this gene call is untestable without DNA. CDR1 is SGHTA, CDR2 FQGNSA, per germline. This CDR3 contains 13 residues. The CDR3 sequence is CASGGGLTDTQYF.

V gene TRBV20-1 combines with J gene TRBJ2-7; the D call of TRBD1 rests on TCRdb alone, since no DNA is present to check it. CDR1 and CDR2 from the germline V gene are DFQATT and SNEGSKA (reference sequence). The CDR3 runs to 16 residues. The CDR3 spells CSARDQLSGTLSEQYF.